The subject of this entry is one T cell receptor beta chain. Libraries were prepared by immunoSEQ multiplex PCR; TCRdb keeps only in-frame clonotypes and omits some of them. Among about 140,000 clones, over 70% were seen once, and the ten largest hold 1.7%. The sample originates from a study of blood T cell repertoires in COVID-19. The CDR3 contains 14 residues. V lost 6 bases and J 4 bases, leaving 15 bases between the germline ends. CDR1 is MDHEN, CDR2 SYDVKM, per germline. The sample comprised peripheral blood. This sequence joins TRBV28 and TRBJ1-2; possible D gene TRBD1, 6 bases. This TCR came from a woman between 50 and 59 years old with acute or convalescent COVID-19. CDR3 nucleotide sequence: TGTGCCAGCAGCAAGGGCAGGGGCCTCTATGGCTACACCTTC. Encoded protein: CASSKGRGLYGYTF.